This T cell receptor beta chain derives from a study of human T cells and chemical hapten exposure. General study points: Once DPC sensitization occurred, TCRs above 1 in 1000 frequency showed no change.

Sample time point: healthy volunteer bleed at 6 weeks. The template was total RNA from unfractionated whole blood. In the library, unique molecular identifiers were attached to individual cDNA molecules. MiXCR was run by TCRdb on the RACE reads, yielding one entry per CDR3 protein. The table has 75,000 to 80,000 distinct CDR3 sequences, around 9.3% seen once. Trimming took off 0 bases at V and 10 bases at J, with 10 bases between the two ends. This CDR3 is built from 12 residues. Germline CDR1 SGHDT, CDR2 YYEEEE. This clonotype has ten or more counts. Its antigen is not identified. V and J are TRBV5-6 and TRBJ1-1; possibly TRBD1 for D (6 bases). This receptor was taken from a female donor in good health. Some clones in this sample may be carry-over from other donors' samples. Sequenced: whole blood. The CDR3 DNA reads TGTGCCAGCAGCTTGGCCGCCAGGGGAGCTTTCTTT. Amino acids: CASSLAARGAFF.